This T cell receptor (beta chain) was retrieved from a study of radiotherapy plus CTLA-4 blockade in lung cancer. Study-wide results and limits: TCR clones from tumors expanded in blood after radiotherapy plus ipilimumab.

Of note for this clone: Its target is not known.

The protocol was immunoSEQ multiplex PCR, while the TCRdb copy is restricted to in-frame clones and leaves out a portion. The table lists about 14,000 clones, 55% to 80% of them singletons. This TCR derives from a human donor with non-small cell lung cancer whose response to radiotherapy plus ipilimumab could not be evaluated. The specimen comprised peripheral blood, sampled from a patient treated with radiotherapy plus ipilimumab.

This chain's CDR3 is CASSPDRQWSYEQYF. The CDR3 DNA is TGTGCCAGCAGCCCAGACAGGCAGTGGTCCTACGAGCAGTACTTC. This chain links TRBV28 with TRBJ2-7, with D maybe TRBD1 (6 bases). From germline, CDR1 is MDHEN and CDR2 SYDVKM. The V and J ends lost 6 bases and 1 base respectively, with 16 bases between them. The CDR3 sequence is 15 residues long.